Below are 6 T cell receptor beta chains sequenced from a single sample in a study of human T cells and chemical hapten exposure. One entry per CDR3 protein, called by TCRdb with MiXCR from the 5' RACE reads. This sample has about 120,000 distinct CDR3 sequences, with approximately 20% found just once. The template was total RNA from unfractionated whole blood. The receptors come from a human donor in good health.

This clonotype was counted once. The genes are TRBV28 and TRBJ2-3; no reliable D call. Trimming removed 7 bases at V and 2 bases at J, with 13 bases between. The CDR3 contains 14 residues. CDR1 MDHEN and CDR2 SYDVKM come from the germline V gene. DNA for the CDR3: TGTGCCAGCAATCCTGGTGGCTTCACAGATACGCAGTATTTT. Amino acid sequence: CASNPGGFTDTQYF.

A few counts support this clonotype. This chain joins TRBV3-1 and TRBJ2-7, with a tentative D call TRBD1 (6 bases). The germline CDR1 and CDR2 sequences are LGHDT and YNNKEL (reference sequence). This CDR3 is built from 15 residues. V was shortened by 3 bases and J by 3 bases, with 15 bases between the two germline ends. The CDR3 DNA reads TGTGCCAGCAGCCAGATGGTTGGGGGCAGCTACGAGCAGTACTTC. Protein: CASSQMVGGSYEQYF.

The DNA of the CDR3 is TGCGCCAGCAGCCACCTCGGACTAGCGGGAGAAGGCGAGCAGTACTTC. Its translation is CASSHLGLAGEGEQYF. This chain joins TRBV4-1 and TRBJ2-7; 13 bases map to TRBD2. Trimming took 3 bases from V and 6 from J; bases not matched to a gene: 8. CDR3 size: 16 residues. Germline CDR1 and CDR2: MGHRA and YSYEKL.

There are a few counts of this clonotype. The chain carries TRBV6-6 and TRBJ2-2; D is unclear. There are 13 residues in the CDR3. The V and J ends lost 4 bases and 3 bases respectively, with 6 bases between them. Germline CDR1 is MNHNY and CDR2 is SVGAGI (reference sequence). CDR3 in amino acids: CASSSAYTGELFF. The CDR3 DNA reads TGTGCCAGCAGTTCCGCTTACACCGGGGAGCTGTTTTTT.

The chain combines TRBV6-1 with TRBJ2-1; TRBD2 agrees at 7 bases. V was clipped by 8 bases and J by 9 bases; unmatched bases: 13. The CDR3 loop spans 14 amino acids. Germline CDR1 MNHNS, CDR2 SASEGT. The CDR3 DNA reads TGTGCCAGCCCCATAGCGGGCCCGGGGGGTGAGCAGTTCTTC. Translation: CASPIAGPGGEQFF.

The chain couples TRBV15 to TRBJ1-5, with 8 bases fitting TRBD1. From germline, CDR1 is LNHNV and CDR2 YYDKDF (reference sequence). The trim removed 5 bases at V and 3 bases at J, leaving 6 bases unmatched. This CDR3 is 15 amino acids long. In DNA, the CDR3 is TGTGCCACCAGCTTCGACAGGGGATACAATCAGCCCCAGCATTTT. Residues: CATSFDRGYNQPQHF.